Listed here are 29 T cell receptor beta chains from one sample, sequenced in a study of Graves' ophthalmopathy and Graves' hyperthyroidism. Amplification targeted the TCR beta CDR3 regions, with RNA transcripts as the source material. First-round RT-PCR with HTBI primers preceded a second-round multiplex PCR. TCRdb analysed the multiplex PCR reads with MiXCR anew, one entry per CDR3 protein. This table has about 480,000 distinct CDR3 sequences, approximately 15% appearing once. Sequencing input: blood. All receptors come from a woman aged 25 to 39 with Graves' ophthalmopathy.

At least ten counts were recorded for this clonotype. V gene TRBV6-5 combines with J gene TRBJ2-7, with TRBD1 identical over 9 bases. Germline-derived CDR1 and CDR2 are MNHEY and SVGAGI. Germline trimming cut 4 bases from V and 7 bases from J; bases unmatched to any gene: 11. This CDR3 comprises 15 residues. The DNA for the CDR3 is TGTGCCAGCAGTTCCTCGGGACAGGGATCGTCAGAGCAGTACTTC. Its translation: CASSSSGQGSSEQYF.

There are many counts of this clonotype. The rearrangement links TRBV5-1 to TRBJ2-2; D remains ambiguous. This CDR3 is built from 13 residues. Trimming shortened V by 4 bases and J by 0 bases, and 4 bases separated the two germline ends. Germline V lookup: CDR1 SGHRS, CDR2 YFSETQ. The CDR3 coding sequence is TGCGCCAGCAGCCTACCGAACACCGGGGAGCTGTTTTTT. It encodes CASSLPNTGELFF.

This clonotype was detected ten times or more. J is TRBJ2-7 and V is TRBV4-1, with 10 bases lining up with TRBD2. Germline CDR1 is MGHRA and CDR2 is YSYEKL. The CDR3 runs 13 residues. V gave up 8 bases and J gave up 5 bases; unmatched junction bases: 6. CDR3: CASGTSGTNEQYF. The CDR3 DNA reads as TGCGCCAGCGGCACTAGCGGGACCAACGAGCAGTACTTC.

This clonotype has a count of ten or more. The chain carries TRBV15 and TRBJ2-5; 11 bases align to TRBD2. Germline loops: CDR1 LNHNV, CDR2 YYDKDF (reference sequence). The CDR3 spans 16 residues. Trimming took 4 bases from V and 3 from J; bases not matched to a gene: 7. CDR3 sequence reads: CATSIALSGREETQYF. Written as DNA, the CDR3 is TGTGCCACCAGCATAGCGCTTAGCGGGAGGGAAGAGACCCAGTACTTC. Using reference TRBV15 and TRBJ2-5 for the parts outside the CDR3, the full variable domain is DAMVIQNPRYQVTQFGKPVTLSCSQTLNHNVMYWYQQKSSQAPKLLFHYYDKDFNNEADTPDNFQSRRPNTSFCFLDIRSPGLGDTAMYLCATSIALSGREETQYFGPGTRLLVL.

The sample holds many counts of this clonotype. The rearrangement links TRBV27 to TRBJ1-2; the match to TRBD1 covers 8 bases. The length of the CDR3 is 15 residues. V dropped 2 bases and J dropped 4; count of bases not matched to a gene: 6. In germline, CDR1 is MNHEY, CDR2 SMNVEV (reference sequence). Written as DNA, the CDR3 is TGTGCCAGCAGTTTAAACCCAGGGGGCGGCTATGGCTACACCTTC. Residues: CASSLNPGGGYGYTF.

This clonotype came up many times. The V and J genes are TRBV6-1 and TRBJ2-7; 8 bases map to TRBD2. CDR1 is MNHNS, CDR2 SASEGT, per germline. With V trimmed by 4 bases and J by 3 bases, 2 bases remained unmatched. The CDR3 covers 13 residues. The CDR3, as DNA: TGTGCCAGCAGTGTAGGGACTAGCTACGAGCAGTACTTC. This gives the protein CASSVGTSYEQYF.

The V and J genes are TRBV4-1 and TRBJ2-5; D ambiguous. V was trimmed by 3 bases and J by 5 bases, leaving 10 bases between them. The CDR3 runs 13 residues. From germline, CDR1 is MGHRA and CDR2 YSYEKL. The CDR3 is CASSQNRLETQYF. CDR3 bases: TGCGCCAGCAGCCAGAATCGACTGGAGACCCAGTACTTC.

This clonotype was detected ten times or more. The chain uses TRBV5-1 and TRBJ1-2; 7 nucleotides align to TRBD1. The J segment lost 5 bases and the V segment lost 3 bases, leaving 10 bases of the junction unmatched. Germline CDR1 SGHRS, CDR2 YFSETQ. The CDR3 has 15 residues. The CDR3 DNA is TGCGCCAGCAGCTCCTGGACAGGCTTTGAGTATGGCTACACCTTC. Protein: CASSSWTGFEYGYTF. The entire variable domain, with the rest obtained from reference TRBV5-1 and TRBJ1-2, is as follows: KAGVTQTPRYLIKTRGQQVTLSCSPISGHRSVSWYQQTPGQGLQFLFEYFSETQRNKGNFPGRFSGRQFSNSRSEMNVSTLELGDSALYLCASSSWTGFEYGYTFGSGTRLTVV.

The sample holds a few counts of this clonotype. The CDR3 DNA follows: TGTGCCAGCAGCGTTGGAGGACAGACAAACTACGAGCAGTACTTC. Encoded protein: CASSVGGQTNYEQYF. The rearrangement uses TRBV5-4 and TRBJ2-7, with a weak D call TRBD1 (6 bases). Germline V gives CDR1 SGHNT, CDR2 YYREEE (reference sequence). The CDR3 has 15 amino acids. The V and J ends lost 4 bases and 3 bases respectively, with 17 bases between them.

This clonotype was observed many times. The rearrangement uses TRBV7-2 and TRBJ2-7; D possibly matches TRBD1 or TRBD2 (5 bases each). This CDR3 contains 14 residues. The V and J ends lost 10 bases and 0 bases respectively, with 16 bases between them. Germline CDR1 SGHTA, CDR2 FQGNSA. CDR3: CANKRDPHSYEQYF. In DNA, the CDR3 is TGTGCCAACAAACGGGACCCACACTCCTACGAGCAGTACTTC.

This clonotype was observed at least ten times. This chain joins TRBV28 and TRBJ1-2, with 9 bases lining up with TRBD1. Germline CDR1 is MDHEN and CDR2 is SYDVKM. CDR3 length: 14 residues. Losses at the gene ends were 5 bases for V and 4 bases for J; bases not matched to a gene: 5. DNA for the CDR3: TGTGCCAGCAGTCCACAGGGGGCAACCTATGGCTACACCTTC. Translated: CASSPQGATYGYTF.

This clonotype has ten or more counts. V gene TRBV10-1 combines with J gene TRBJ2-2; 9 nucleotides match TRBD1. This CDR3 has 14 amino acids. Germline V gives CDR1 WNHNN, CDR2 SYGVQD (reference sequence). The trim removed 5 bases at V and 3 bases at J, leaving 1 base unmatched. CDR3 region: CASSRDRDTGELFF. The CDR3 DNA follows: TGCGCCAGCAGTAGGGACAGGGACACCGGGGAGCTGTTTTTT.

This clonotype was found a few times. The junction differs from germline at one of its ends, possibly a read error. V is TRBV28 and J is TRBJ2-4; no clear D gene. This CDR3 has 13 amino acids. From germline, CDR1 is MDHEN and CDR2 SYDVKM. The DNA of the CDR3 is TGTGCCAGCAGTAATACTGACTCAGACATTAAGTACTTC. Protein: CASSNTDSDIKYF.

The chain joins TRBV19 to TRBJ1-5; D is uncertain. CDR1 and CDR2 (germline): LNHDA, SQIVND (reference sequence). The CDR3 totals 15 residues. Trimming shortened V by 3 bases and J by 1 base, and 10 bases separated the two germline ends. The CDR3 spells CASSITAVSNQPQHF. CDR3 sequence (DNA): TGTGCCAGTAGTATTACCGCGGTAAGCAATCAGCCCCAGCATTTT.

This chain connects TRBV3-1 to TRBJ2-5; D is uncertain. Germline CDR1 is LGHDT and CDR2 is YNNKEL (reference sequence). The CDR3 length is 18 residues. V lost 0 bases and J lost 6, with 23 bases in between. The CDR3 DNA sequence: TGTGCCAGCAGCCAAGAAGGGCTAGGAACAGCTCTTCCCAAGACCCAGTACTTC. This encodes CASSQEGLGTALPKTQYF.

For this clonotype: A read error may produce the germline difference seen at one junction end. This chain joins TRBV5-1 and TRBJ1-5; D is perhaps TRBD1 (6 bases). From germline, CDR1 is SGHRS and CDR2 YFSETQ. This CDR3 spans 15 amino acids. In DNA, the CDR3 is TGCGCCAGCAGCCCGACAGGATCAAGCACTCAGCCCCAGCATTTT. Its protein is CASSPTGSSTQPQHF.

This clonotype was seen a handful of times. The V call is TRBV3-1, the J call TRBJ2-7, with TRBD2 matching 10 bases. The V and J ends lost 7 bases and 3 bases, in that order; junction bases with no gene match: 6. Germline assignment: CDR1 LGHDT and CDR2 YNNKEL (reference sequence). This CDR3 has 14 amino acids. The DNA of the CDR3 is TGTGCCAGCACCATAGCGGGAGGCCTCTACGAGCAGTACTTC. It yields the protein CASTIAGGLYEQYF.

Many counts were recorded for this clonotype. The gene calls are TRBV6-5 and TRBJ2-7; D is ambiguous. Germline V CDR1 and CDR2: MNHEY, SVGAGI. V was pared by 3 bases and J by 4 bases, with 25 bases between. There are 18 residues in the CDR3. The CDR3 protein is CASSYGHRVNYAPYEQYF. CDR3 coding DNA: TGTGCCAGCAGTTATGGGCACAGAGTAAATTATGCACCATACGAGCAGTACTTC.

This clonotype was seen a handful of times. The chain has TRBV5-1 and TRBJ2-7; a weak D match, TRBD2 (5 bases). V gave up 4 bases and J gave up 0 bases, with 17 bases separating them. Germline loops: CDR1 SGHRS, CDR2 YFSETQ. The CDR3 sequence is 16 residues long. CDR3 loop: CASSPLGRHFSYEQYF. The DNA of the CDR3 is TGCGCCAGCAGCCCCCTGGGGAGACACTTCTCCTACGAGCAGTACTTC. Based on the CDR3 plus reference TRBV5-1 and TRBJ2-7, the full variable domain is KAGVTQTPRYLIKTRGQQVTLSCSPISGHRSVSWYQQTPGQGLQFLFEYFSETQRNKGNFPGRFSGRQFSNSRSEMNVSTLELGDSALYLCASSPLGRHFSYEQYFGPGTRLTVT.

This clonotype was detected many times. The chain links TRBV30 to TRBJ1-5, with a possible D match to TRBD1 (6 bases). Per germline, CDR1 GTSNPN and CDR2 SVGIG (reference sequence). V shed 2 bases and J shed 0 bases, with 11 bases lying between them. CDR3 size: 15 residues. The CDR3 DNA reads TGTGCCTGGAGTTTAAGGACAGCTAGCAATCAGCCCCAGCATTTT. Its translation: CAWSLRTASNQPQHF.

The chain recombines TRBV7-2 with TRBJ2-5; the D call may be TRBD1 or TRBD2 (5 bases each). The germline V and J ends were trimmed by 2 bases and 7 bases, with 11 bases remaining between them. The CDR3 spans 13 residues. Germline V gives CDR1 SGHTA, CDR2 FQGNSA. CDR3: CASSLNPRGTQYF. In nucleotides, the CDR3 is TGTGCCAGCAGCTTAAATCCGAGGGGGACCCAGTACTTC. Based on the CDR3 plus reference TRBV7-2 and TRBJ2-5, the full variable domain is GAGVSQSPSNKVTEKGKDVELRCDPISGHTALYWYRQSLGQGLEFLIYFQGNSAPDKSGLPSDRFSAERTGGSVSTLTIQRTQQEDSAVYLCASSLNPRGTQYFGPGTRLLVL.

The V gene is TRBV24-1, the J gene TRBJ2-5; 11 bases are a match to TRBD2. Germline V gives CDR1 KGHDR, CDR2 SFDVKD. With V trimmed by 0 bases and J by 2 bases, 7 bases remained unmatched. This CDR3 has 18 residues. The CDR3 region has the DNA TGTGCCACCAGTGATTTGGGGACTAGCGGAGGGGCTCAAGAGACCCAGTACTTC. This translates into CATSDLGTSGGAQETQYF.

The V call is TRBV28, the J call TRBJ2-7; the D gene is possibly TRBD2 (7 bases). CDR1 and CDR2 (germline): MDHEN, SYDVKM. V was trimmed by 9 bases and J by 0 bases, leaving 15 bases between them. This CDR3 contains 14 residues. CDR3 bases: TGTGCCAGTTTCGGGGCGGGGGCCTCCTACGAGCAGTACTTC. Translated, it gives CASFGAGASYEQYF.

This clonotype was seen more than once but under ten times. The chain employs TRBV27 and TRBJ2-5; TRBD2 aligns across 14 bases. The CDR3 contains 17 residues. Germline CDR1 and CDR2: MNHEY and SMNVEV (reference sequence). V shed 5 bases and J 5 bases; nucleotides not matched to a gene: 10. CDR3: CASSPPPGLAGVETQYF. The CDR3 nucleotides read TGTGCCAGCAGTCCCCCTCCGGGACTAGCGGGGGTCGAGACCCAGTACTTC.

The rearrangement joins TRBV12-3 or TRBV12-4 to TRBJ1-6; a weak D match, TRBD1 (5 bases). There are 21 residues in the CDR3. V shed 3 bases and J shed 0 bases, with 24 bases lying between them. CDR3 amino acids: CASSFGWQGGPSSSYNSPLHF. CDR3 coding DNA: TGTGCCAGCAGTTTTGGGTGGCAGGGAGGCCCCTCAAGCTCCTATAATTCACCCCTCCACTTT.

In this sample, this clonotype turned up a few times. The chain couples TRBV4-1 to TRBJ1-2; maybe TRBD1 (5 bases). Trimming removed 0 bases from V and 2 bases from J, with 10 bases in between. Germline V gene data show CDR1 as MGHRA and CDR2 as YSYEKL. The CDR3 extends over 15 amino acids. In DNA, the CDR3 is TGCGCCAGCAGCCAAGATAAGGAGGGGAACTATGGCTACACCTTC. This gives the protein CASSQDKEGNYGYTF.

The chain combines TRBV3-1 with TRBJ2-2; D call uncertain. The V gene lost 4 bases and the J gene lost 6 bases, with 9 bases spanning the gap. The CDR3 sequence is 13 residues long. The V gene's germline CDR1 is LGHDT and CDR2 YNNKEL (reference sequence). CDR3: CASSLPLAGELFF. The CDR3 nucleotides read TGTGCCAGCAGCCTCCCTCTCGCCGGGGAGCTGTTTTTT.

The table lists this clonotype with many counts. J is TRBJ2-2 and V is TRBV5-1; D perhaps matches TRBD1 (6 bases). Germline CDR1 and CDR2: SGHRS and YFSETQ. V was clipped by 0 bases and J by 4 bases, with 10 bases between them. This CDR3 region has 15 residues. The CDR3 region is CASSLEVQGTGELFF. The DNA of the CDR3 is TGCGCCAGCAGCTTGGAGGTACAGGGCACCGGGGAGCTGTTTTTT.

This clonotype was observed a few times. J is TRBJ1-5 and V is TRBV2; 7 bases line up with TRBD1. Germline CDR1 reads SNHLY; CDR2 reads FYNNEI. The CDR3 covers 14 residues. J lost 5 bases, V lost 8 bases, and 9 bases had no gene match. For the CDR3, the DNA is TGTGCCAGCCGGGACAGTGACGGGGATCAGCCCCAGCATTTT. It is translated as CASRDSDGDQPQHF.